This TCR beta chain was profiled in a study of cytomegalovirus exposure and HLA in healthy donors. Overall study results and limits: It was shown in a later analysis that HLA-associated TCR beta chains were more clonally expanded than other, equally common chains.

Worth noting for this clone: Its specificity is unknown.

The germline V and J ends were trimmed by 7 bases and 1 base, with 8 bases remaining between them. CDR1 is LNHDA, CDR2 SQIVND, per germline (reference sequence). The CDR3 extends over 14 amino acids. PCR amplification relied on 60 Vbeta primers (plus 13 Jbeta primers). Assay: immunoSEQ multiplex PCR; the TCRdb copy retains only in-frame clones and omits some. The data contain some 50,000 clones, 72% of them singletons. The clonotype was recovered from a woman between 45 and 65 years old in good health and CMV-seropositive. The rearrangement uses TRBV19 and TRBJ2-6, with unresolved D. The source material was PBMCs. The CDR3 here is CASKVQSGANVLTF. CDR3 bases: TGTGCCAGTAAAGTGCAGTCTGGGGCCAACGTCCTGACTTTC.